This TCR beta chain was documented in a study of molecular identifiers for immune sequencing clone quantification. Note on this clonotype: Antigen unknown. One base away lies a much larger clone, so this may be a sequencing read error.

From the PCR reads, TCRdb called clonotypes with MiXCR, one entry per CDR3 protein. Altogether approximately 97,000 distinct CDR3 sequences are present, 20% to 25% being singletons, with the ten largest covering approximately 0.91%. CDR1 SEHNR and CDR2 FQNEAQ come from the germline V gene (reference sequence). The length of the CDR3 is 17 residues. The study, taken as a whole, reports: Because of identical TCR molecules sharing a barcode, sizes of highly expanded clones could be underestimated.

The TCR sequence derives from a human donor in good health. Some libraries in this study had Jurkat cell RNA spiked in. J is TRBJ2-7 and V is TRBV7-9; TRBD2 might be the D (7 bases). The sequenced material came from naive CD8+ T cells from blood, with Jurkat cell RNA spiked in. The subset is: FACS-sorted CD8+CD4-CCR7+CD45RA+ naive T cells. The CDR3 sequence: CAGSLSRGGPSAYEQYF. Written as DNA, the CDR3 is TGTGCCGGCAGCTTATCCAGGGGAGGGCCTTCGGCCTACGAGCAGTACTTC. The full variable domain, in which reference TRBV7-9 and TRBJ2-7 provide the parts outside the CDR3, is DTGVSQNPRHKITKRGQNVTFRCDPISEHNRLYWYRQTLGQGPEFLTYFQNEAQLEKSRLLSDRFSAERPKGSFSTLEIQRTEQGDSAMYLCAGSLSRGGPSAYEQYFGPGTRLTVT.